This T cell receptor (beta chain) was captured by sequencing in a study of shared clonotypes between healthy human individuals. Overall study context: The plates for each donor numbered three CD4 naive, three CD4 memory, two CD8 naive and one CD8 memory.

Only in-frame clones appear in the TCRdb table, and some are missing; sequencing was by immunoSEQ multiplex PCR. The data show about 580,000 clones, roughly 98% seen once. CD45RO-negative CD8 cells positively selected for CCR7 made up the naive population, which excluded terminally differentiated effector memory CD45RA+ cells. Study conclusions and caveats: Naive subsets tended to show greater estimated richness than memory subsets.

Germline V gene sequence: CDR1 SGHVS, CDR2 FNYEAQ. This CDR3 spans 16 amino acids. V was clipped by 5 bases and J by 0 bases, with 13 bases between them. As to this clone: Its antigen is currently unknown.

The sequenced sample consisted of naive CD8+ T cells sorted from blood. This TCR derives from a man aged 30 to 39 in good health. The genes are TRBV7-6 and TRBJ2-2; tentatively, D is TRBD1 (6 bases). The DNA of the CDR3 is TGTGCCAGCAGCGTTACAGGGAACTCGAACACCGGGGAGCTGTTTTTT. It specifies CASSVTGNSNTGELFF. Based on the CDR3 plus reference TRBV7-6 and TRBJ2-2, the full variable domain is GAGVSQSPRYKVTKRGQDVALRCDPISGHVSLYWYRQALGQGPEFLTYFNYEAQQDKSGLPNDRFSAERPEGSISTLTIQRTEQRDSAMYRCASSVTGNSNTGELFFGEGSRLTVL.